The entry below describes one T cell receptor (beta chain). The data originate from a study of blood T cell repertoires in COVID-19. Study-level background: PBMCs, B-cell-depleted T cells, or T cells provided the cDNA or gDNA that made up the material.

Assay used: immunoSEQ multiplex PCR; TCRdb lists only in-frame clones, some missing. The sample comprises about 330,000 clones, roughly 87% of which are singletons, and 9.9% rests with the top ten. This receptor was obtained from a man aged 25 to 40 with COVID-19, enrolled during active disease. Sample: peripheral blood.

CDR3: CASSLVGQSYEQYF. The CDR3 DNA is TGTGCCAGCAGCTTGGTAGGACAGAGCTACGAGCAGTACTTC. The genes are TRBV5-6 and TRBJ2-7, with D perhaps TRBD1 (6 bases). Looked up from germline, CDR1 is SGHDT and CDR2 is YYEEEE. V was trimmed by 0 bases and J by 3 bases, leaving 10 bases between them. CDR3 length: 14 residues.